This T cell receptor (beta chain) was found in a study of blood T cell repertoires in COVID-19. Overall study context: Donors in the United States, Italy and Spain gave samples during acute or convalescent COVID-19.

The recovered donors of Cohort 3 showed two negative PCRs, clearance, or symptom resolution. TCRdb's table, derived via immunoSEQ multiplex PCR, lists solely in-frame clones and lacks some. Of some 400,000 clones in the sample, over 75% were seen once. The sample consisted of PBMCs or T cells enriched from blood (not recorded which). The receptor was derived from a man between 25 and 39 years old who had recovered from COVID-19.

The CDR3 bases are TGTGCCAGCAGCTTATACTCTCCTCTGCTAGCGGGAGGAACTATCTCCTACAATGAGCAGTTCTTC. Its protein is CASSLYSPLLAGGTISYNEQFF. The chain couples TRBV7-3 to TRBJ2-1; TRBD2 matches at 11 bases. The germline V gene encodes CDR1 SGHTA and CDR2 FQGTGA. This CDR3 spans 22 amino acids. Losses at the gene ends were 2 bases for V and 0 bases for J; bases not matched to a gene: 18.